Many counts were recorded for the clone carrying this T cell receptor beta chain. The target antigen is unknown. Germline V gene sequence: CDR1 SEHNR, CDR2 FQNEAQ (reference sequence). V trimming: 5 bases; J trimming: 5 bases; junction bases outside the gene matches: 10. The CDR3 contains 15 residues. These data come from a study of naive and memory T cell subsets. An equimolar mix of two oligonucleotides served as the beta constant-region primer for TRBC1 and TRBC2. The ligated cDNA underwent four PCR rounds using SP2 and nested alpha and beta constant-region primers. MiXCR, applied by TCRdb to the UMI-ligation and nested PCR reads, yields one record per CDR3 protein. The data hold roughly 80,000 distinct CDR3 sequences, with 8% to 9.5% observed a single time. Study-wide findings and caveats: In CD4 and CD8 cells, diversity dropped from naive through EMRA.

After CD4 positive bead selection, the CD4-negative fraction gave CD8 T cells. The material sequenced was naive CD8+ T cells from blood. This sequence joins TRBV7-9 and TRBJ2-5; 8 bases map to TRBD2. This sequence was found in a human donor in good health. CDR3 nucleotide sequence: TGTGCCAGCAGCATCAGTGCGGGGGGCATGGAGACCCAGTACTTC. Amino acids: CASSISAGGMETQYF.